These 20 T cell receptor beta chains were all obtained from the same sample, sequenced in a study of sequential checkpoint blockade in melanoma. Repertoires were generated with immunoSEQ multiplex PCR, while TCRdb's copy carries only in-frame clones and drops some. The table records about 40,000 clones, more than 80% of them present only once. The treatment here: randomized to nivolumab then ipilimumab (arm A) or the reverse (arm B). The sequences come from CD8+ T cells sorted from blood (inferred from file names), collected from a patient given nivolumab and ipilimumab in sequence. The receptor set was obtained from a human donor with melanoma.

CDR3 region: CAISEALSNQPQHF. Written as DNA, the CDR3 is TGTGCCATCAGTGAGGCACTTAGCAATCAGCCCCAGCATTTT. The chain combines TRBV10-3 with TRBJ1-5; D unresolved. The length of the CDR3 is 14 residues. Germline CDR1 is ENHRY and CDR2 is SYGVKD. V lost 2 bases, J lost 0 bases, and 5 bases lay in between.

The table lists this clone with a few counts. CDR3 protein: CASSLAQGAHPQHF. The CDR3 DNA is TGTGCCAGCAGCTTAGCCCAGGGGGCGCATCCCCAGCATTTT. This chain links TRBV11-2 with TRBJ1-5, with 8 bases that match TRBD1. Germline-derived CDR1 and CDR2 are SGHAT and FQNNGV. The CDR3 spans 14 residues. V shed 1 base and J 10 bases; nucleotides not matched to a gene: 6. The complete variable domain, with remaining parts taken from reference TRBV11-2 and TRBJ1-5, reads EAGVAQSPRYKIIEKRQSVAFWCNPISGHATLYWYQQILGQGPKLLIQFQNNGVVDDSQLPKDRFSAERLKGVDSTLKIQPAKLEDSAVYLCASSLAQGAHPQHFGDGTRLSIL.

The chain has TRBV27 and TRBJ2-1, with D unclear. V was cut by 10 bases and J by 7 bases, with 11 bases left in between. Germline V gives CDR1 MNHEY, CDR2 SMNVEV (reference sequence). This CDR3 is built from 11 residues. The CDR3 loop reads CATGGWNEQFF. The CDR3, as DNA: TGTGCCACGGGTGGATGGAATGAGCAGTTCTTC.

J is TRBJ2-5 and V is TRBV7-6; 9 bases are a match to TRBD1. Trimming at V came to 1 base and at J to 5 bases, leaving 2 bases not matched to a gene. Germline V lookup: CDR1 SGHVS, CDR2 FNYEAQ. The CDR3 covers 14 residues. The CDR3 region is CASSLGGTGETQYF. The DNA of the CDR3 is TGTGCCAGCAGCTTAGGGGGGACAGGGGAGACCCAGTACTTC.

In DNA, the CDR3 is TGTGCCAGTACCATTGGAGGGAATGAGCAGTTCTTC. Amino acid sequence: CASTIGGNEQFF. This chain uses TRBV19 with TRBJ2-1; maybe TRBD2 (6 bases). V lost 7 bases, J lost 7 bases, and 11 bases lay in between. Germline CDR1 is LNHDA and CDR2 is SQIVND (reference sequence). This CDR3 spans 12 amino acids.

The chain recombines TRBV28 with TRBJ1-4, with a possible D match to TRBD1 (6 bases). CDR1 and CDR2 from the germline V gene are MDHEN and SYDVKM. This CDR3 is built from 15 residues. Trimming pared 8 bases from V and 7 bases from J, leaving 20 bases between. In DNA, the CDR3 is TGTGCCAGCCTCCCAGCTGGCAGGGGTCGTGAAAAACTGTTTTTT. Protein: CASLPAGRGREKLFF.

The rearrangement links TRBV7-7 to TRBJ2-5; 9 bases agree with TRBD2. The germline V gene encodes CDR1 SSHAT and CDR2 FNYEAQ (reference sequence). CDR3 length: 16 amino acids. The CDR3 sequence: CASAGGTGGRDETQYF. The DNA for the CDR3 is TGTGCTAGCGCGGGGGGGACGGGCGGGAGAGATGAGACCCAGTACTTC.

J is TRBJ1-1 and V is TRBV10-3; TRBD1 aligns across 7 bases. The ends lost 4 bases at V and 4 bases at J; junction bases unmatched: 3. The germline V gene encodes CDR1 ENHRY and CDR2 SYGVKD. The CDR3 runs 13 residues. This CDR3 reads CAISAGGVTEAFF. DNA for the CDR3: TGTGCCATCAGTGCAGGGGGTGTCACTGAAGCTTTCTTT.

CDR3 coding DNA: TGTGCCAGCAGCCCGGCGGGGGCTCGTTCTGGGGCCAACGTCCTGACTTTC. This codes for CASSPAGARSGANVLTF. The chain uses TRBV7-3 and TRBJ2-6; perhaps TRBD2 as D (7 bases). V gave up 5 bases and J gave up 1 base, with 15 bases separating them. Germline CDR1 SGHTA, CDR2 FQGTGA. The CDR3 sequence is 17 residues long.

The rearrangement joins TRBV11-3 to TRBJ2-1; a weak D match, TRBD1 (6 bases). This CDR3 is built from 12 residues. Between the trimmed V and J ends, which lost 4 bases and 10 bases, there was a span of 11 bases. The germline gives CDR1 SGHNT, CDR2 YENEEA. Written as DNA, the CDR3 is TGTGCCAGCAGCTCGGCAGGGGACGAGCAGTTCTTC. This encodes CASSSAGDEQFF.

This clone has only a few counts. V usage is TRBV18 and J usage is TRBJ2-2, with D possibly matching TRBD2 (5 bases). V lost 6 bases and J 4 bases, leaving 21 bases between the germline ends. Germline CDR1 KGHSH, CDR2 LQKENI. There are 17 residues in the CDR3. Written as DNA, the CDR3 is TGTGCCAGCTCTCAAGTACTAGGCGGGCCAGCCACCGGGGAGCTGTTTTTT. As protein: CASSQVLGGPATGELFF.

The chain is built from TRBV5-1 and TRBJ2-2; a possible D gene is TRBD2 (5 bases). The CDR3 is 16 residues long. The ends were cut back, 0 bases at V and 8 bases at J, with 17 bases in the middle. Germline V lookup: CDR1 SGHRS, CDR2 YFSETQ. In DNA form, the CDR3 reads TGCGCCAGCAGCTTGGACGAAAATGCGGGCGAAGGGGAGCTGTTTTTT. The encoded protein is CASSLDENAGEGELFF.

The chain is built from TRBV18 and TRBJ2-1; 13 bases agree with TRBD2. This CDR3 comprises 17 residues. V gave up 3 bases and J gave up 4 bases; unmatched junction bases: 6. CDR1 KGHSH and CDR2 LQKENI come from the germline V gene. The CDR3 is CASSPSGTSGDYNEQFF. CDR3 DNA sequence: TGTGCCAGCTCACCCTCCGGGACTAGCGGGGATTACAATGAGCAGTTCTTC.

This clone was found a few times. V and J are TRBV30 and TRBJ2-6, with 8 bases lining up with TRBD2. Trimming removed 3 bases from V and 0 bases from J; junction bases left unmatched: 4. CDR1 and CDR2 (germline): GTSNPN, SVGIG (reference sequence). The CDR3 contains 16 residues. The DNA for the CDR3 is TGTGCCTGGAGCGGGACTAGTTTCTCTGGGGCCAACGTCCTGACTTTC. This sequence encodes CAWSGTSFSGANVLTF.

The J gene is TRBJ1-5, the V gene TRBV27; D ambiguous. Germline V gene sequence: CDR1 MNHEY, CDR2 SMNVEV (reference sequence). The CDR3 spans 13 residues. Deletions cut 6 bases from V and 9 bases from J, with 15 bases between. CDR3 in DNA: TGTGCCAGCAGCCCCGGATCGGAGGGGCCCCAGCATTTT. Encoded protein: CASSPGSEGPQHF.

The chain employs TRBV6-5 and TRBJ1-1; D remains ambiguous. The CDR3 contains 13 residues. Germline V gives CDR1 MNHEY, CDR2 SVGAGI. Deletions cut 0 bases from V and 4 bases from J, with 6 bases between. In DNA form, the CDR3 reads TGTGCCAGCAGTTACTCTGGGAGCACTGAAGCTTTCTTT. Its translation is CASSYSGSTEAFF.

This chain's CDR3 is CASSPGTLPQETQYF. The CDR3, as DNA: TGTGCCAGCAGCCCCGGGACACTACCTCAAGAGACCCAGTACTTC. The V call is TRBV7-9, the J call TRBJ2-5; tentative D call: TRBD1 (6 bases). This CDR3 spans 15 amino acids. Per the germline V gene, CDR1 is SEHNR and CDR2 is FQNEAQ (reference sequence). The V and J ends lost 5 bases and 2 bases respectively, with 15 bases between them.

The chain uses TRBV19 and TRBJ2-1; D ambiguous. The germline V gene has CDR1 LNHDA and CDR2 SQIVND (reference sequence). This CDR3 contains 13 residues. Trimming pared 5 bases from V and 0 bases from J, leaving 5 bases between. As DNA, the CDR3 is TGTGCCAGTAGTGTCAACTCCTACAATGAGCAGTTCTTC. Encoded protein: CASSVNSYNEQFF.

The gene calls are TRBV7-3 and TRBJ2-2, with D possibly being TRBD2 (6 bases). CDR1 is SGHTA, CDR2 FQGTGA, per germline. V was clipped by 6 bases and J by 5 bases, with 10 bases between them. This CDR3 region has 13 residues. In DNA form, the CDR3 reads TGTGCCAGCAGACCCGGGGGAACCGGGGAGCTGTTTTTT. Its translation is CASRPGGTGELFF.

This sequence joins TRBV25-1 and TRBJ1-1; 9 positions match TRBD1. The CDR3 is 14 amino acids. The germline gives CDR1 MGHDK, CDR2 SYGVNS. The trim removed 4 bases at V and 5 bases at J, leaving 5 bases unmatched. The CDR3 nucleotides read TGTGCCAGCAGTGTCAACAGGGGGCCGACTGAAGCTTTCTTT. Protein sequence: CASSVNRGPTEAFF.